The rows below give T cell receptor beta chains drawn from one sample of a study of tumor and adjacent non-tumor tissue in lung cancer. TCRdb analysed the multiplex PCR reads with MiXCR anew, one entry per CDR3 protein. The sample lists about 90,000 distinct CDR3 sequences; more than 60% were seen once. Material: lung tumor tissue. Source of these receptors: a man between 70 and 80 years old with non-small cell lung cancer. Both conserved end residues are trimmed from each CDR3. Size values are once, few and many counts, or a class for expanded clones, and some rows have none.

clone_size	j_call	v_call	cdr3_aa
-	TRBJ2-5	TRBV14	VSSHLPREETQY
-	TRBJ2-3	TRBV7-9	ASSLREQRLAGKDTQY
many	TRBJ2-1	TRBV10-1	ASSGSAGVKEQF
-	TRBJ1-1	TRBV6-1	ASTMEWGMSAF
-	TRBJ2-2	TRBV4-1	ASSQYRAGTNTRELF
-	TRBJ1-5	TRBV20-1	SARDSRKQPQH
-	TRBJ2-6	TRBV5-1	ASTPGGSNVLT
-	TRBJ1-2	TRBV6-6	ASRALAGGVRCA
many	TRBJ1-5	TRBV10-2	ASSRGGEINQPQH
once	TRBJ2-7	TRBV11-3	ASSLESWSEQY
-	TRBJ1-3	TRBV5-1	AGGFGQAGGGNTIY
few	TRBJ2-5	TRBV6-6	ASNPDRVSGTQH
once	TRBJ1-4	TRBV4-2	ASSQVASPNEKLS
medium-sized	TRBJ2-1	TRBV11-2	ASSRDTLGGNEQF
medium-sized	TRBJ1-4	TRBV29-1	SEKTNEKLF
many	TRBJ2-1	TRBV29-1	SVEWAGLASLSYNEQF
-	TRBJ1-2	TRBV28	ASSPRGSTPGYI
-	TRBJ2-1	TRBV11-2	ASSFYDRGRNDEHF
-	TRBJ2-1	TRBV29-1	SVEANLNEYF
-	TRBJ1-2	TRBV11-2	ASNLTGGNT